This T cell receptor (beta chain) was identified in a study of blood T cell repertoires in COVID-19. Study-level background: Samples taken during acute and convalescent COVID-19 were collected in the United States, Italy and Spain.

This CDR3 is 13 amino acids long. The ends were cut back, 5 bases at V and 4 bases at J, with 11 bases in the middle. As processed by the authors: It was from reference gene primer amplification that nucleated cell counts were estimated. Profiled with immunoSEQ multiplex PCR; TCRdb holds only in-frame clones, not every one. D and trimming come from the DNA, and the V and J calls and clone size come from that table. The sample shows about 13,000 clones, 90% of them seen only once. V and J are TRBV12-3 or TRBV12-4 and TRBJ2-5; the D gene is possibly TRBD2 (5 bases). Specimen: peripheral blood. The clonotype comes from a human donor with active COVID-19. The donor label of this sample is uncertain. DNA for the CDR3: TGTGCCAGCAGTCCTGGACTGGGAGAGACCCAGTACTTC. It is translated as CASSPGLGETQYF.